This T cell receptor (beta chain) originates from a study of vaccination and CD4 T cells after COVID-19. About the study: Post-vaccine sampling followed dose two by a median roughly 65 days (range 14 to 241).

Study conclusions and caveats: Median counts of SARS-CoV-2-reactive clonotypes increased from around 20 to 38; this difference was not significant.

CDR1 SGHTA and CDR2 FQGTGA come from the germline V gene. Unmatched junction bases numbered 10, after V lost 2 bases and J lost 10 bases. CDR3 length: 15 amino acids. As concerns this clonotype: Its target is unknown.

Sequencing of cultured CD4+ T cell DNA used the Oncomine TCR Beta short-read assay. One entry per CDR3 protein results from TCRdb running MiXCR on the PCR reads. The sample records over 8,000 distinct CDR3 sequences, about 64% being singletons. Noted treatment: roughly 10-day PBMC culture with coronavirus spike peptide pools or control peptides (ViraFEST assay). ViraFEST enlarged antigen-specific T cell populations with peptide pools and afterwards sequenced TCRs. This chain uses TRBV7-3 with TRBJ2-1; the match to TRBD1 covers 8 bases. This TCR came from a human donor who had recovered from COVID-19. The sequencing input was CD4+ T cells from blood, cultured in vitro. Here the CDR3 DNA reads TGTGCCAGCAGCTTACGACCGACAGGGGCTGAAGAGCAGTTCTTC. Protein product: CASSLRPTGAEEQFF.